Shown below are 14 T cell receptor beta chains from a single sample sequenced in a study of technical replicates of blood from a few donors. Sequencing was performed with immunoSEQ multiplex PCR; in TCRdb, only in-frame clones are kept and a portion is missing. The profile shows tens of thousands of clones, roughly 91% of them singletons. Sequencing was performed on T cells isolated from PBMCs. The source is a human donor in good health.

The chain combines TRBV5-1 with TRBJ2-1; maybe TRBD1 (5 bases). The CDR3 covers 15 residues. V was cut by 0 bases and J by 6 bases, with 13 bases left in between. The V gene's germline CDR1 is SGHRS and CDR2 YFSETQ. CDR3 sequence (DNA): TGCGCCAGCAGCTTGGGGCATTTAGGGGCCAATGAGCAGTTCTTC. Translation: CASSLGHLGANEQFF.

This chain connects TRBV10-2 to TRBJ1-1, with D unresolved. Deletions cut 0 bases from V and 1 base from J, with 6 bases between. CDR1 is WSHSY and CDR2 is SAAADI in the germline V gene. This CDR3 region has 14 residues. The CDR3 DNA reads TGCGCCAGCAGTGAGTCGATCGGGAACACTGAAGCTTTCTTT. It codes for CASSESIGNTEAFF.

This clone was seen a single time. The chain recombines TRBV6-6 with TRBJ2-5; D call uncertain. Trimming removed 6 bases from V and 1 base from J, with 6 bases in between. Germline V gene lookup returns CDR1 MNHNY and CDR2 SVGAGI (reference sequence). This CDR3 comprises 12 residues. DNA of the CDR3: TGTGCCAGCAGGGCCAGCCAAGAGACCCAGTACTTC. Amino acids: CASRASQETQYF.

In regard to this clone: A read error may produce the germline difference seen at one junction end. The chain has TRBV7-7 and TRBJ2-7; D not certain. Germline V gene sequence: CDR1 SSHAT, CDR2 FNYEAQ (reference sequence). The CDR3 is 12 residues long. This chain's CDR3 is CASSPISYEQYF. The DNA for the CDR3 is TGTGCTAGCAGCCCAATCTCCTACGAGCAGTACTTC.

The CDR3 coding sequence is TGTGCCTGGAGTATCACCGGGATTATCTACGAGCAGTACTTC. Its protein product is CAWSITGIIYEQYF. The chain is built from TRBV30 and TRBJ2-7; D perhaps matches TRBD2 (5 bases). This CDR3 is 14 amino acids long. The germline gives CDR1 GTSNPN, CDR2 SVGIG (reference sequence). V lost 2 bases and J lost 3, with 14 bases in between. The full variable domain, in which reference TRBV30 and TRBJ2-7 provide the parts outside the CDR3, is SQTIHQWPATLVQPVGSPLSLECTVEGTSNPNLYWYRQAAGRGLQLLFYSVGIGQISSEVPQNLSASRPQDRQFILSSKKLLLSDSGFYLCAWSITGIIYEQYFGPGTRLTVT.

The V call is TRBV11-3, the J call TRBJ2-3; the match to TRBD1 covers 7 bases. J gave up 0 bases and V 5 bases, and 14 bases lay outside the gene matches. Germline V gene data show CDR1 as SGHNT and CDR2 as YENEEA. The CDR3 spans 18 residues. The CDR3 sequence: CASSTGTVFAPSTDTQYF. Written as DNA, the CDR3 is TGTGCCAGCAGCACCGGGACAGTGTTTGCCCCTAGCACAGATACGCAGTATTTT.

V gene TRBV28 combines with J gene TRBJ2-7; perhaps TRBD2 as D (6 bases). V was shortened by 3 bases and J by 2 bases, with 26 bases between the two germline ends. The germline V gene has CDR1 MDHEN and CDR2 SYDVKM. This CDR3 has 19 residues. The CDR3 reads CASSFPTSGFRPPTYEQYF. The CDR3 nucleotides read TGTGCCAGCAGTTTCCCTACCAGCGGGTTTAGACCCCCAACCTACGAGCAGTACTTC. Looking up the rest from reference TRBV28 and TRBJ2-7 gives the full variable domain: DVKVTQSSRYLVKRTGEKVFLECVQDMDHENMFWYRQDPGLGLRLIYFSYDVKMKEKGDIPEGYSVSREKKERFSLILESASTNQTSMYLCASSFPTSGFRPPTYEQYFGPGTRLTVT.

The V and J genes are TRBV4-2 and TRBJ2-3, with 8 bases that match TRBD2. V lost 4 bases to trimming and J lost 10 bases; unmatched junction nucleotides: 16. This CDR3 region has 16 residues. Germline CDR1 and CDR2: LGHNA and YNFKEQ. DNA for the CDR3: TGTGCCAGCAGCCTGGGAGCGGGGGAGGATGGGGTTGCGCAGTATTTT. Its protein is CASSLGAGEDGVAQYF.

The chain carries TRBV7-6 and TRBJ1-4; perhaps TRBD1 as D (6 bases). Trimming pared 5 bases from V and 5 bases from J, leaving 12 bases between. There are 14 residues in the CDR3. Germline V CDR1 and CDR2: SGHVS, FNYEAQ. CDR3 sequence: CASSPRTENEKLFF. CDR3 sequence (DNA): TGTGCCAGCAGCCCTCGGACAGAAAATGAAAAACTGTTTTTT.

This clone was picked up one time. The rearrangement uses TRBV27 and TRBJ1-2; D gene uncertain. Germline V gene data show CDR1 as MNHEY and CDR2 as SMNVEV (reference sequence). This CDR3 has 14 amino acids. V gave up 2 bases and J gave up 8 bases, with 15 bases separating them. The CDR3 reads CASSLHPREGGYTF. CDR3 in DNA: TGTGCCAGCAGTTTACACCCGCGTGAGGGAGGCTACACCTTC.

The chain carries TRBV25-1 and TRBJ2-7; TRBD2 agrees at 7 bases. The CDR3 contains 16 residues. CDR1 and CDR2 (germline): MGHDK, SYGVNS. V trimming: 1 base; J trimming: 2 bases; junction bases outside the gene matches: 8. In DNA, the CDR3 is TGTGCCAGCAGTGAATCCCGAGGACTAGTAACCTACGAGCAGTACTTC. It specifies CASSESRGLVTYEQYF.

The chain combines TRBV19 with TRBJ2-3; the D gene is possibly TRBD1 (5 bases). The germline gives CDR1 LNHDA, CDR2 SQIVND (reference sequence). There are 14 residues in the CDR3. Trimming cost V 8 bases and J 6 bases, with 18 bases left between them. CDR3 region: CASGAGLFGDTQYF. CDR3 coding DNA: TGTGCCAGTGGGGCAGGGCTTTTTGGGGATACGCAGTATTTT.

This clone was seen a handful of times. The V call is TRBV2, the J call TRBJ1-1, with a possible D match to TRBD1 (5 bases). The CDR3 extends over 14 amino acids. Germline V gene sequence: CDR1 SNHLY, CDR2 FYNNEI. The germline V and J ends were trimmed by 5 bases and 0 bases, with 10 bases remaining between them. The CDR3 region is CASSRLTVNTEAFF. In DNA form, the CDR3 reads TGTGCCAGCAGTCGGCTGACAGTGAACACTGAAGCTTTCTTT. Combining the CDR3 with reference TRBV2 and TRBJ1-1 gives the whole variable domain EPEVTQTPSHQVTQMGQEVILRCVPISNHLYFYWYRQILGQKVEFLVSFYNNEISEKSEIFDDQFSVERPDGSNFTLKIRSTKLEDSAMYFCASSRLTVNTEAFFGQGTRLTVV.

The chain uses TRBV7-8 and TRBJ1-1; 11 bases fit TRBD1. The CDR3 covers 16 residues. V lost 1 base to trimming and J lost 11 bases; unmatched junction nucleotides: 12. CDR1 and CDR2 (germline): SGHVS, FQNEAQ. The CDR3 spells CASSLVGGRDRGLAFF. CDR3 DNA sequence: TGTGCCAGCAGCTTAGTGGGGGGGAGGGACAGGGGGTTGGCTTTCTTT.